This TCR beta chain was sequenced during a study of vaccination effects on CD4 cells after COVID-19. V was cut by 1 base and J by 2 bases, with 8 bases left in between. The V gene's germline CDR1 is SGHDN and CDR2 FVKESK. CDR3 length: 15 residues. Generated by immunoSEQ multiplex PCR, the TCRdb table keeps only in-frame clones and is missing some. In the table there are tens of thousands of clones, about four fifths of which are singletons. On this clone itself: Its target is unknown.

Pools of viral peptides were used by the ViraFEST assay to expand antigen-specific CD4+ T cells ahead of sequencing. Around day 10 of culture, CD4+ T cells were separated out. Recipients of the vaccine had no prior SARS-CoV-2 infection and negative nucleocapsid antibodies. The material sequenced was CD4+ T cells from PBMCs cultured with HCoV-NL63 spike peptides, taken before COVID-19 vaccination. The clonotype originates from a human donor who received a COVID-19 vaccine. The chain couples TRBV14 to TRBJ2-2; D unclear. In DNA, the CDR3 is TGTGCCAGCAGCCAAGTAATCACAAACACCGGGGAGCTGTTTTTT. Encoded protein: CASSQVITNTGELFF.